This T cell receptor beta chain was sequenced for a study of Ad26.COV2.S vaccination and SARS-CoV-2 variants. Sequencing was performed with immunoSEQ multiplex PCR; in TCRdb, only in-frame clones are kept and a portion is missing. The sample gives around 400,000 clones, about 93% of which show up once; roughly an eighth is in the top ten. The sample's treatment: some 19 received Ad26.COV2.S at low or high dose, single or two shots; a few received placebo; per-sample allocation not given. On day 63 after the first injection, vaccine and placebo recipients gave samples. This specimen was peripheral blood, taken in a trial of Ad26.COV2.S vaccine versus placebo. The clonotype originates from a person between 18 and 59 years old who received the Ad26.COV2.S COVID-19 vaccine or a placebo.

CDR3 sequence (DNA): TGTGCCAGCAGCGGACTAGCGGGAGGGGGGAGATACAATGAGCAGTTCTTC. Translating gives CASSGLAGGGRYNEQFF. The chain carries TRBV5-5 and TRBJ2-1; 15 nucleotides match TRBD2. Losses at the gene ends were 4 bases for V and 4 bases for J; bases not matched to a gene: 6. This CDR3 region has 17 residues. Looked up from germline, CDR1 is SGHKS and CDR2 is YYEKEE (reference sequence). The full variable domain, its missing parts supplied by reference TRBV5-5 and TRBJ2-1, is DAGVTQSPTHLIKTRGQQVTLRCSPISGHKSVSWYQQVLGQGPQFIFQYYEKEERGRGNFPDRFSARQFPNYSSELNVNALLLGDSALYLCASSGLAGGGRYNEQFFGPGTRLTVL.